This T cell receptor (beta chain) was observed in a study of T-cell memory formation after mild COVID-19. Study-wide results and limits: Second-wave clones reaching peak frequency on day 37 lacked confirmed SARS-CoV-2 specificity.

V lost 0 bases, J lost 4 bases, and 9 bases lay in between. The CDR3 runs to 14 residues. CDR1 is MGHRA, CDR2 YSYEKL, per germline. MiXCR was run by TCRdb on the 5' RACE reads, yielding one entry per CDR3 protein. In the table there are about 400,000 distinct CDR3 sequences, roughly 14% of which are singletons. In its sample, this clonotype was seen a few times. Its antigen is undetermined. V usage is TRBV4-1 and J usage is TRBJ1-2; D perhaps matches TRBD1 (6 bases). What was sequenced was PBMCs or a T cell subset sorted from them (not recorded which). The source of this sequence is a man between 18 and 35 years old who had mild COVID-19 (a few samples of this study predate the infection). Cell type and time point are not known. CDR3 DNA sequence: TGCGCCAGCAGCCAAGAGGGGGCGGGCTATGGCTACACCTTC. It yields the protein CASSQEGAGYGYTF.